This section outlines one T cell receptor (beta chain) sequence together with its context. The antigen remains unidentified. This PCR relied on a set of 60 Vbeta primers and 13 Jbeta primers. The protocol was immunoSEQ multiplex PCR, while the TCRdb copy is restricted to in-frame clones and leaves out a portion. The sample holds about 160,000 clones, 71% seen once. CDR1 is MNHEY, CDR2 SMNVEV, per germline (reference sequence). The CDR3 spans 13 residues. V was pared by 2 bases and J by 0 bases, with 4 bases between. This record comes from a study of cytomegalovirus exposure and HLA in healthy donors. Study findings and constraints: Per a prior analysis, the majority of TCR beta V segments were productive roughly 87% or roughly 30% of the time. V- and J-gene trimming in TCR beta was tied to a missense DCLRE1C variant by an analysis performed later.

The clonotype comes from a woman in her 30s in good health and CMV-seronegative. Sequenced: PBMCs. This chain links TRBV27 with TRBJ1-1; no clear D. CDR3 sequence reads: CASSLAMNTEAFF. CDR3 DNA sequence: TGTGCCAGCAGTTTAGCTATGAACACTGAAGCTTTCTTT.